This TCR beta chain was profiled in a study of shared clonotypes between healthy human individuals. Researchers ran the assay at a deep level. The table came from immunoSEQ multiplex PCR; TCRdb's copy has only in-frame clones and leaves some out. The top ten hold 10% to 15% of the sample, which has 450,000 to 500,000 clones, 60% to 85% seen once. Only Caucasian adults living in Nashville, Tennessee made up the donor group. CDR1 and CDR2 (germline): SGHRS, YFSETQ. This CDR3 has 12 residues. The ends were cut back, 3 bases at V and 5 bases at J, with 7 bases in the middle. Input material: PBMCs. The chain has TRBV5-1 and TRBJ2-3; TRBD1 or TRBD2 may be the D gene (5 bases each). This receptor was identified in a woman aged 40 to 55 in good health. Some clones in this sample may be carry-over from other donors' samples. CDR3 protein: CASSWGLDTQYF. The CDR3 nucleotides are TGCGCCAGCAGCTGGGGGTTAGATACGCAGTATTTT. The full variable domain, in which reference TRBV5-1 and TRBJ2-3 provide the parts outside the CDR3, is KAGVTQTPRYLIKTRGQQVTLSCSPISGHRSVSWYQQTPGQGLQFLFEYFSETQRNKGNFPGRFSGRQFSNSRSEMNVSTLELGDSALYLCASSWGLDTQYFGPGTRLTVL.